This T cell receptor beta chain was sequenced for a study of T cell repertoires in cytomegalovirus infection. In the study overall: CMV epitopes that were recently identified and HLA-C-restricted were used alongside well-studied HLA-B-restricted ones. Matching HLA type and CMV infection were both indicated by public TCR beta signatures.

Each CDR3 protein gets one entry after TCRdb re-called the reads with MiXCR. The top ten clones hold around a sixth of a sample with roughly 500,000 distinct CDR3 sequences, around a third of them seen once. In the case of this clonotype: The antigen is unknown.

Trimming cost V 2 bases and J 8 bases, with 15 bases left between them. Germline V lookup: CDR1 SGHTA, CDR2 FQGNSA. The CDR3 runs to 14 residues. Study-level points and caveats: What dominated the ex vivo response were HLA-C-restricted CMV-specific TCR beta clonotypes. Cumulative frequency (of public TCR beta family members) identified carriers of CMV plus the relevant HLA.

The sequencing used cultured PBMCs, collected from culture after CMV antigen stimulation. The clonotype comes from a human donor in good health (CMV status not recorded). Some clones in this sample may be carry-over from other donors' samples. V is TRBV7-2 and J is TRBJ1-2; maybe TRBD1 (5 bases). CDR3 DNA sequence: TGTGCCAGCAGCTTATCACAAAGAGGGGCCGGCTACACCTTC. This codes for CASSLSQRGAGYTF. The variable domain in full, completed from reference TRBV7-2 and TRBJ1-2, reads GAGVSQSPSNKVTEKGKDVELRCDPISGHTALYWYRQSLGQGLEFLIYFQGNSAPDKSGLPSDRFSAERTGGSVSTLTIQRTQQEDSAVYLCASSLSQRGAGYTFGSGTRLTVV.